The entry below describes one T cell receptor (beta chain). The CDR3 extends over 14 amino acids. Germline lookup yields CDR1 ENHRY and CDR2 SYGVKD. V dropped 4 bases and J dropped 7; count of bases not matched to a gene: 4. This specimen comes from a study of blood T cell repertoires in COVID-19. As originally analysed: Amplification of reference gene primers provided the estimated nucleated cell counts. Libraries were prepared by immunoSEQ multiplex PCR; TCRdb keeps only in-frame clonotypes and omits some of them. That table supplies the V and J calls and clone size; D and trimming were determined from the DNA. The sample has about 400,000 clones, 87% seen once.

This sequence was found in a woman under 30 with acute COVID-19. The rearrangement uses TRBV10-3 and TRBJ2-1; 10 nucleotides align to TRBD2. Sequenced material: PBMCs or T cells enriched from blood (not recorded which). CDR3 in amino acids: CAISGLAGVNEQFF. CDR3 bases: TGTGCCATCAGTGGGCTAGCGGGAGTGAATGAGCAGTTCTTC.